Below, one TCR beta chain is given with its context. Its antigen is unidentified. Treatment reported: around 19 received Ad26.COV2.S at low or high dose, single or two shots; about 5 received placebo; per-sample allocation not given. Vaccine and placebo recipients were sampled on day 63 after the first injection. This table comes from immunoSEQ multiplex PCR, and its TCRdb copy is limited to in-frame clones, with some not included. The sample includes 350,000 to 500,000 clones, about 90% of them seen just once. The record originates from a study of Ad26.COV2.S vaccination and SARS-CoV-2 variants. Study-level information: The trial was COV1001 and the donor's arm was Ad26.COV2.S. Donor got 5x10^10 or 1x10^11 viral particles of Ad26.COV2.S. Study observations and caveats: Following vaccination, spike-specific CD8+ and CD4+ T cell responses reportedly exhibited substantial breadth.

Trimming at V came to 3 bases and at J to 3 bases, leaving 3 bases not matched to a gene. The CDR3 spans 15 residues. The germline V gene encodes CDR1 LNHDA and CDR2 SQIVND (reference sequence). Specimen: peripheral blood, collected in a trial of Ad26.COV2.S vaccine versus placebo. This TCR was sampled from a person aged 18-65 years who received the Ad26.COV2.S COVID-19 vaccine or a placebo. J is TRBJ2-1 and V is TRBV19; 9 positions agree with TRBD1. CDR3 in amino acids: CASSIGTGIYNEQFF. In DNA form, the CDR3 reads TGTGCCAGTAGTATTGGGACAGGGATCTACAATGAGCAGTTCTTC.